The rows below give T cell receptor beta chains drawn from one sample of a study of cytomegalovirus exposure and HLA in healthy donors. Assay: immunoSEQ multiplex PCR; the TCRdb copy retains only in-frame clones and omits some. The table includes approximately 170,000 clones, around 78% detected once. What was sequenced was PBMCs. The receptors originated from a woman between 25 and 40 years old in good health and CMV-seropositive. Both conserved end residues are part of each CDR3. D genes are given only for firm matches.

j_call v_call d_call cdr3_aa cdr3_nt
TRBJ2-7 TRBV11-3 NA CASSPYQGSYEQYF TGTGCCAGCAGCCCCTACCAGGGGTCCTACGAGCAGTACTTC
TRBJ1-5 TRBV28 NA CASSLGRVQPQHF TGTGCCAGCAGTTTAGGCAGGGTTCAGCCCCAGCATTTT
TRBJ2-5 TRBV6-5 NA CASSFTGETQYF TGTGCCAGCAGTTTTACAGGGGAGACCCAGTACTTC
TRBJ2-3 TRBV30 TRBD1 CAWSRTGYTDTQYF TGTGCCTGGAGTAGGACAGGGTACACAGATACGCAGTATTTT
TRBJ1-1 TRBV6-1 TRBD1 CASSVYRGTEAFF TGTGCCAGCAGTGTATACAGGGGGACTGAAGCTTTCTTT
TRBJ2-3 TRBV13 TRBD2 CASSSPGLAGGRRTDTQYF TGTGCCAGCAGCTCACCGGGACTAGCGGGGGGGAGGCGCACAGATACGCAGTATTTT
TRBJ2-1 TRBV6-5 TRBD1 CASVRAGGNEQFF TGTGCCAGCGTCCGGGCAGGGGGCAATGAGCAGTTCTTC
TRBJ2-4 TRBV11-2 NA CASSSSPGEGIQYF TGTGCCAGCAGCTCCTCTCCAGGGGAGGGCATTCAGTACTTC
TRBJ1-4 TRBV15 NA CATSTPGVEKLFF TGTGCCACCAGCACTCCAGGGGTTGAAAAACTGTTTTTT
TRBJ1-2 TRBV10-3 TRBD1 CAIGGMTGNYGYTF TGTGCCATCGGGGGCATGACAGGGAACTATGGCTACACCTTC